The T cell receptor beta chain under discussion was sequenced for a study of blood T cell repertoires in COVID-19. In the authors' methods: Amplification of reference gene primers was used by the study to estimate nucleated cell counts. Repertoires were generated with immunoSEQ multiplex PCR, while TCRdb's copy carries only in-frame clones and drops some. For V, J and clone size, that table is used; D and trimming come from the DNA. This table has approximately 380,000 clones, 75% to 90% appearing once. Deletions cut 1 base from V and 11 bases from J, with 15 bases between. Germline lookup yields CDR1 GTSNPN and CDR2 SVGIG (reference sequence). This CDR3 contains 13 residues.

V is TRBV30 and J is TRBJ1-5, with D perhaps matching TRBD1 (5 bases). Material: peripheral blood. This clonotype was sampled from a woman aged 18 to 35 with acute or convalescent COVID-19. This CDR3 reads CAWSEGNPGAQHF. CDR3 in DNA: TGTGCCTGGAGTGAGGGAAATCCGGGGGCCCAGCATTTT.